This TCR beta chain was recorded in a study of shared clonotypes between healthy human individuals. Germline CDR1 SGHNT, CDR2 YYREEE (reference sequence). There are 16 residues in the CDR3. V lost 0 bases and J lost 2, with 13 bases in between. TCRdb's table, derived via immunoSEQ multiplex PCR, lists solely in-frame clones and lacks some. The data show 2.3 million or so clones, approximately 93% seen once. Sequences were obtained from naive CD4+ T cells from PBMCs. Noted subset: CD45RA+ positively selected. This chain uses TRBV5-4 with TRBJ2-3; D may be TRBD1 (5 bases). The clonotype comes from a man aged 18 to 29 in good health. Some clones in this sample may be carry-over from other donors' samples. CDR3 in DNA: TGTGCCAGCAGCTTGGTTCGAGACAGCCTCACAGATACGCAGTATTTT. This sequence encodes CASSLVRDSLTDTQYF.